This T cell receptor beta chain was sequenced in a study of cytomegalovirus exposure and HLA in healthy donors. With 60 Vbeta and 13 Jbeta primers, the PCR was carried out. The assay was immunoSEQ multiplex PCR, and TCRdb's table has in-frame clones only and misses some. The sample contains some 110,000 clones, roughly 80% of which appear only once. With 3 bases clipped from V and 4 bases from J, the junction kept 6 bases outside the gene matches. CDR1 and CDR2 (germline): SGHRS, YFSETQ. This CDR3 is built from 15 residues. This clonotype originated in a young man in good health and CMV-seropositive. This rearrangement joins TRBV5-1 to TRBJ2-2, with 7 bases matching TRBD2. Source material: PBMCs. In DNA form, the CDR3 reads TGCGCCAGCAGCTGGGAACTAGCGCCCACCGGGGAGCTGTTTTTT. Translation: CASSWELAPTGELFF.